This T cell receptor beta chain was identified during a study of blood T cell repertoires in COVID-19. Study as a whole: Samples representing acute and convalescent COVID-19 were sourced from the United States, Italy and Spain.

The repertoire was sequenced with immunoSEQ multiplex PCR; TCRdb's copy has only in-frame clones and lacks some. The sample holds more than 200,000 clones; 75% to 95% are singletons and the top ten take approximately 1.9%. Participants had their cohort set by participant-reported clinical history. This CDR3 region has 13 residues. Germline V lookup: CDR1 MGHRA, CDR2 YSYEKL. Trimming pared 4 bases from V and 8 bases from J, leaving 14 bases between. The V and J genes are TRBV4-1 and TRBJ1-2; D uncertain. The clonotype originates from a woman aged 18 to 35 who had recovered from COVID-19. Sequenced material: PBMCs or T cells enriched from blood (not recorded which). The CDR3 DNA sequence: TGCGCCAGCAGCCGAAGTGCCTACTCGGGCTACACCTTC. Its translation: CASSRSAYSGYTF.